What follows are 22 T cell receptor beta chains derived from one specimen sequenced in a study of patients and donors after allogeneic stem cell transplantation (TCRdb year 2020). Library construction relied on RT-PCR. The instrument given in TCRdb is NextSeq 550. Using fastp at Q25 and MiXCR, TCRdb reprocessed the public reads and kept productive beta chains. Rows are unified per CDR3 protein, each entry keeping the most common DNA and genes. Across this sample there are roughly 960,000 distinct CDR3 sequences, with over 15% seen only once. Roughly 6.4% of the sample is in the top ten clones. Sequencing was carried out using blood, either unsorted or a sorted T cell fraction (not recorded which). These receptors originate from a human donor who was either an allogeneic HSCT recipient or a stem cell or donor lymphocyte infusion donor (not recorded which). It is not recorded whose cells these are; they may come from a transplant donor.

V is TRBV30 and J is TRBJ2-7, with D perhaps given as TRBD1 or TRBD2 (7 bases each). This CDR3 region has 15 residues. The ends were cut back, 1 base at V and 2 bases at J, with 15 bases in the middle. CDR1 is GTSNPN and CDR2 is SVGIG in the germline V gene (reference sequence). CDR3: CAWSAGGDTTYEQYF. The CDR3 DNA follows: TGTGCCTGGAGTGCAGGGGGGGACACAACCTACGAGCAGTACTTC.

The chain carries TRBV20-1 and TRBJ2-5, with TRBD2 matching over 8 bases. The CDR3 loop spans 16 amino acids. In germline, CDR1 is DFQATT, CDR2 SNEGSKA (reference sequence). V dropped 3 bases and J dropped 4; count of bases not matched to a gene: 13. Written as DNA, the CDR3 is TGCAGTGCTAGGGATCAACCAGCGGGGGTGGGAGAGACCCAGTACTTC. It encodes CSARDQPAGVGETQYF.

A few counts support this clonotype. The V gene is TRBV10-3, the J gene TRBJ2-7; D gene uncertain. The CDR3 is 14 amino acids. Trimming removed 0 bases at V and 3 bases at J, with 9 bases between. Germline CDR1 is ENHRY and CDR2 is SYGVKD. CDR3 sequence: CAISESIQIYEQYF. DNA for the CDR3: TGTGCCATCAGTGAGTCTATACAGATCTACGAGCAGTACTTC.

V is TRBV10-3 and J is TRBJ2-2; TRBD1 matches at 7 bases. This CDR3 has 16 amino acids. Germline values: CDR1 ENHRY, CDR2 SYGVKD. The trim removed 6 bases at V and 5 bases at J, leaving 12 bases unmatched. The CDR3 loop is CAISGRQGTGTGELFF. CDR3 in DNA: TGTGCCATCAGCGGCAGACAGGGAACGGGGACCGGGGAGCTGTTTTTT.

This chain connects TRBV5-4 to TRBJ1-6; D gene ambiguous. CDR1 and CDR2 (germline): SGHNT, YYREEE (reference sequence). Trimming removed 3 bases from V and 3 bases from J, with 10 bases in between. The CDR3 is 15 residues long. The CDR3 region has the DNA TGTGCCAGCAGCTCGCGCCCCGACTATAATTCACCCCTCCACTTT. The encoded protein is CASSSRPDYNSPLHF.

This clonotype was recorded a few times. The chain employs TRBV6-1 and TRBJ1-2; the D gene is possibly TRBD1 (5 bases). CDR3 length equals 13 residues. Trimming pared 6 bases from V and 6 bases from J, leaving 14 bases between. Germline values: CDR1 MNHNS, CDR2 SASEGT. The CDR3, as DNA: TGTGCCAGCAGGGAGGGGAAAGTGAATGGCTACACCTTC. Encoded protein: CASREGKVNGYTF.

The gene calls are TRBV5-6 and TRBJ2-1; TRBD2 is a possible D gene (6 bases). Per the germline V gene, CDR1 is SGHDT and CDR2 is YYEEEE. Trimming cost V 0 bases and J 4 bases, with 14 bases left between them. The CDR3 is 16 residues long. CDR3 region: CASSLAGGLNYNEQFF. Written as DNA, the CDR3 is TGTGCCAGCAGCTTGGCCGGGGGACTGAATTACAATGAGCAGTTCTTC.

In this sample, this clonotype turned up a few times. The chain couples TRBV2 to TRBJ1-1; D uncertain. The CDR3 extends over 11 amino acids. V was cut by 7 bases and J by 8 bases, with 11 bases left in between. Germline lookup yields CDR1 SNHLY and CDR2 FYNNEI. The DNA for the CDR3 is TGTGCCAGCAAAGTGCAGGAAGAAGCTTTCTTT. This sequence encodes CASKVQEEAFF.

The table lists this clonotype with a few counts. V gene TRBV12-3 or TRBV12-4 combines with J gene TRBJ1-1, with D possibly TRBD1 on 6 matching bases. Trimming shortened V by 6 bases and J by 5 bases, and 16 bases separated the two germline ends. This CDR3 has 14 residues. The CDR3 nucleotides read TGTGCCAGCAGATCACAGGGATCGAAGACTGAAGCTTTCTTT. This codes for CASRSQGSKTEAFF.

This clonotype was seen at least ten times. The chain recombines TRBV12-3 or TRBV12-4 with TRBJ1-3; D may be TRBD1 (6 bases). V was shortened by 6 bases and J by 0 bases, with 9 bases between the two germline ends. The CDR3 has 14 residues. The CDR3 is CASRGQGSGNTIYF. Here the CDR3 DNA reads TGTGCCAGCAGGGGACAAGGCTCTGGAAACACCATATATTTT.

The chain recombines TRBV5-1 with TRBJ1-1, with 9 bases aligning to TRBD1. This CDR3 region has 16 residues. V shed 3 bases and J 1 base; nucleotides not matched to a gene: 7. Germline CDR1 and CDR2: SGHRS and YFSETQ. The CDR3 region has the DNA TGCGCCAGCAGCTCTGGGACAGGGTGGGGGAACACTGAAGCTTTCTTT. It encodes CASSSGTGWGNTEAFF.

The chain has TRBV18 and TRBJ2-1; D remains unclear. With 1 base removed from V and 4 bases from J, the gap between germline ends came to 8 bases. CDR1 is KGHSH, CDR2 LQKENI, per germline. The CDR3 has 14 amino acids. The CDR3 sequence is CASSPLAPYNEQFF. CDR3 coding DNA: TGTGCCAGCTCACCACTCGCCCCGTACAATGAGCAGTTCTTC.

The chain links TRBV7-3 to TRBJ1-1, with D possibly TRBD1 on 5 matching bases. Germline assignment: CDR1 SGHTA and CDR2 FQGTGA. The CDR3 is 13 residues long. Trimming shortened V by 9 bases and J by 2 bases, and 13 bases separated the two germline ends. CDR3 sequence (DNA): TGTGCCAGGAGCCTGACAGATAACACTGAAGCTTTCTTT. Translated: CARSLTDNTEAFF.

In this sample, this clonotype turned up many times. The V call is TRBV6-2 or TRBV6-3, the J call TRBJ1-5; D remains ambiguous. The CDR3 covers 13 residues. Per the germline V gene, CDR1 is MNHEY and CDR2 is SVGEGT. The ends were cut back, 2 bases at V and 7 bases at J, with 9 bases in the middle. The CDR3 sequence is CASSYRGGQPQHF. The CDR3 DNA follows: TGTGCCAGCAGTTACCGCGGCGGGCAGCCCCAGCATTTT.

This chain uses TRBV30 with TRBJ2-3, with 9 nucleotides matching TRBD2. V trimming: 5 bases; J trimming: 4 bases; junction bases outside the gene matches: 7. The germline V gene encodes CDR1 GTSNPN and CDR2 SVGIG (reference sequence). The CDR3 consists of 14 residues. CDR3 sequence (DNA): TGTGCCTGGGACCCTAGCGGGGCGGCAGATACGCAGTATTTT. Residues: CAWDPSGAADTQYF.

As to this clonotype: A read error is possible here, since a much larger clone lies one base away. This rearrangement joins TRBV20-1 to TRBJ2-7; no definite D call. From germline, CDR1 is DFQATT and CDR2 SNEGSKA (reference sequence). CDR3 length: 15 amino acids. The V end lost 3 bases, the J end lost 3 bases, and 18 bases lay between the germline ends. The CDR3 spells CSASLDPVSNYEQYF. CDR3 sequence (DNA): TGCAGTGCTAGCCTGGACCCAGTATCTAACTACGAGCAGTACTTC.

This clonotype was recorded only once. The chain is built from TRBV4-1 and TRBJ2-5, with D perhaps matching TRBD2 (6 bases). From germline, CDR1 is MGHRA and CDR2 YSYEKL. The germline V and J ends were trimmed by 0 bases and 5 bases, with 25 bases remaining between them. The CDR3 spans 19 residues. The CDR3 coding sequence is TGCGCCAGCAGCCAAGATCGAAATCCAGGACGCGGGACGGGTGAGACCCAGTACTTC. It codes for CASSQDRNPGRGTGETQYF.

The chain recombines TRBV20-1 with TRBJ1-2, with TRBD1 as a possible D gene (5 bases). Germline V CDR1 and CDR2: DFQATT, SNEGSKA (reference sequence). Trimming stripped 5 bases from V and 8 bases from J, with 24 bases between. The CDR3 is 15 residues long. CDR3 loop: CSASKVPTPGEGYTF. CDR3 in DNA: TGCAGTGCTTCAAAGGTCCCTACCCCGGGGGAAGGCTACACCTTC.

The table lists this clonotype with a few counts. The gene calls are TRBV27 and TRBJ1-1; D remains ambiguous. This CDR3 is 14 amino acids long. V was cut by 3 bases and J by 2 bases, with 10 bases left in between. Germline CDR1 MNHEY, CDR2 SMNVEV (reference sequence). The CDR3 DNA follows: TGTGCCAGCAGTTTTAACCCCCGCAACACTGAAGCTTTCTTT. It yields the protein CASSFNPRNTEAFF.

This clonotype has only a few counts. The chain carries TRBV6-4 and TRBJ2-1, with D uncertain. From germline, CDR1 is MRHNA and CDR2 SNTAGT. The germline V and J ends were trimmed by 3 bases and 4 bases, with 10 bases remaining between them. The CDR3 runs to 14 residues. The CDR3 coding sequence is TGTGCCAGCAGTGAAAGCGACGGTTACAATGAGCAGTTCTTC. Its protein is CASSESDGYNEQFF.

This clonotype was observed a single time. The chain combines TRBV6-5 with TRBJ1-2, with D possibly TRBD1 on 5 matching bases. Trimming shortened V by 0 bases and J by 4 bases, and 9 bases separated the two germline ends. This CDR3 region has 14 residues. The germline gives CDR1 MNHEY, CDR2 SVGAGI. The CDR3 DNA is TGTGCCAGCAGTTACTCAGGGGACTCCTATGGCTACACCTTC. Amino acids: CASSYSGDSYGYTF.

This clonotype appeared a few times. The J gene is TRBJ2-2, the V gene TRBV20-1, with TRBD2 matching 9 bases. The V gene's germline CDR1 is DFQATT and CDR2 SNEGSKA (reference sequence). This CDR3 has 16 residues. V dropped 3 bases and J dropped 0; count of bases not matched to a gene: 5. CDR3 sequence: CSASPPSGANTGELFF. In nucleotides, the CDR3 is TGCAGTGCTAGCCCTCCTAGCGGGGCGAACACCGGGGAGCTGTTTTTT.